Listed here are 23 T cell receptor beta chains from one sample, sequenced in a study of kidney transplant recipient with SARS-CoV-2 infection. Via MiXCR, TCRdb re-called the reads, giving one row per CDR3 protein. The sample contains some 220,000 distinct CDR3 sequences, under 35% of which appear only once. The sample in question was a blood sample, obtained at baseline and between days 110 and 120 from a kidney transplant recipient. These receptors all come from a male patient in his thirties who had COVID-19 and was a kidney transplant recipient. Some of the T cells may derive from the graft donor.

In this sample, this clonotype turned up many times. The V gene is TRBV14, the J gene TRBJ1-4, with 8 bases identical to TRBD1. V lost 4 bases to trimming and J lost 5 bases; unmatched junction nucleotides: 3. CDR1 and CDR2 from the germline V gene are SGHDN and FVKESK. The CDR3 length is 14 residues. CDR3 region: CASSPRTGNEKLFF. For the CDR3, the DNA is TGTGCCAGCAGCCCAAGGACAGGGAATGAAAAACTGTTTTTT.

This clonotype showed up many times. This chain's CDR3 is CASSSWGSANEKLFF. The CDR3 DNA follows: TGTGCCAGCAGCTCGTGGGGGTCAGCGAATGAAAAACTGTTTTTT. The V call is TRBV5-4, the J call TRBJ1-4, with D possibly matching TRBD1 (5 bases). Looked up from germline, CDR1 is SGHNT and CDR2 is YYREEE (reference sequence). CDR3 size: 15 residues. V was cut by 3 bases and J by 5 bases, with 14 bases left in between.

This clonotype was counted many times. V gene TRBV18 combines with J gene TRBJ1-5; the D is unclear. Germline CDR1 and CDR2: KGHSH and LQKENI. The CDR3 runs 13 residues. Deletions cut 3 bases from V and 1 base from J, with 4 bases between. The CDR3 here is CASSPKSNQPQHF. The CDR3 DNA reads as TGTGCCAGCTCACCTAAGAGCAATCAGCCCCAGCATTTT.

This clonotype was detected ten times or more. The J gene is TRBJ2-3, the V gene TRBV21-1; the table's D call TRBD2 went unverified against the DNA. TRBV21-1 represents a pseudogene. The CDR3 runs 17 residues. This CDR3 reads CASRGCLATVMQDTQYF. The CDR3 DNA is TGTGCCAGCAGGGGGTGCCTAGCTACAGTCATGCAAGATACGCAGTATTTT.

Turning to this clonotype: It may be a read error: a sequence one base away is much more abundant. The chain couples TRBV6-5 to TRBJ1-2, with a tentative D call TRBD1 (6 bases). Germline values: CDR1 MNHEY, CDR2 SVGAGI. Trimming took off 8 bases at V and 5 bases at J, with 18 bases between the two ends. The CDR3 extends over 14 amino acids. The CDR3 reads CASSKGGPLYGYTF. As DNA, the CDR3 is TGTGCCAGCTCGAAAGGGGGACCACTATATGGCTACACCTTC.

This clonotype has at least ten counts. This sequence joins TRBV6-8 and TRBJ2-1; D not resolved. Germline values: CDR1 MNHGY, CDR2 SAAAGT. The V gene lost 3 bases and the J gene lost 9 bases, with 9 bases spanning the gap. The CDR3 totals 12 residues. CDR3 loop: CASSYSQREQFF. For the CDR3, the DNA is TGTGCCAGCAGTTATTCCCAGCGTGAGCAGTTCTTC.

The chain has TRBV8-2 and TRBJ1-2. TRBV8-2 is annotated as a pseudogene. This CDR3 spans 16 amino acids. CDR3 protein: CGSVFGDSRKTYGYTF. CDR3 in DNA: TGTGGCAGTGTATTTGGTGATAGCCGAAAGACCTATGGCTACACCTTC.

A single count supports this clonotype. A single base separates this from a much larger clone, so it may be a read error. The V gene is TRBV19, the J gene TRBJ1-5; D gene ambiguous. Germline CDR1 and CDR2: LNHDA and SQIVND (reference sequence). The CDR3 consists of 15 residues. The CDR3 sequence is CSSSIAVSSNQPQHF. The CDR3, as DNA: TGTTCCAGTAGTATAGCGGTCAGTAGCAATCAGCCCCAGCATTTT.

This clonotype has just a few counts. V gene TRBV7-3 combines with J gene TRBJ2-3; tentative D call: TRBD2 (6 bases). Trimming left V 5 bases short and J 2 bases short, with 14 bases between. The CDR3 has 15 residues. From germline, CDR1 is SGHTA and CDR2 FQGTGA. CDR3 coding DNA: TGTGCCAGCAGCCTGGCGGGGCCTGTCACAGATACGCAGTATTTT. Its translation: CASSLAGPVTDTQYF.

This clonotype appeared many times. This rearrangement joins TRBV29-1 to TRBJ2-1; tentative D call: TRBD2 (6 bases). The CDR3 spans 15 residues. Germline CDR1 is SQVTM and CDR2 is ANQGSEA. Between the trimmed V and J ends, which lost 7 bases and 2 bases, there was a span of 18 bases. As DNA, the CDR3 is TGCAGCGGTGGAGTTAGCGGAGTGACCTACAATGAGCAGTTCTTC. Translated: CSGGVSGVTYNEQFF.

This clonotype has at least ten counts. This chain connects TRBV28 to TRBJ1-4; D possibly corresponds to TRBD1 (6 bases). V lost 3 bases and J lost 6, with 11 bases in between. The CDR3 loop spans 14 amino acids. Germline CDR1 is MDHEN and CDR2 is SYDVKM. CDR3 residues: CASSLSQGYEKLFF. In nucleotides, the CDR3 is TGTGCCAGCAGTTTGTCACAGGGTTATGAAAAACTGTTTTTT. The full variable domain, its missing parts supplied by reference TRBV28 and TRBJ1-4, is DVKVTQSSRYLVKRTGEKVFLECVQDMDHENMFWYRQDPGLGLRLIYFSYDVKMKEKGDIPEGYSVSREKKERFSLILESASTNQTSMYLCASSLSQGYEKLFFGSGTQLSVL.

This clonotype came up many times. The V gene is TRBV12-3 or TRBV12-4, the J gene TRBJ1-2; D is uncertain. V was clipped by 4 bases and J by 8 bases, with 14 bases between them. The CDR3 consists of 13 residues. The CDR3 DNA follows: TGTGCCAGCAGTTCCCACCGATGGGCCGGCTACACCTTC. It specifies CASSSHRWAGYTF.

V usage is TRBV27 and J usage is TRBJ1-1; D may be TRBD1 (5 bases). Germline V CDR1 and CDR2: MNHEY, SMNVEV (reference sequence). The CDR3 is 12 residues long. V lost 5 bases and J lost 12, with 16 bases in between. The CDR3 region has the DNA TGTGCCAGCAGTAAGGGACGTCTGAAGACTTTCTTT. Translating gives CASSKGRLKTFF.

Notes on this clonotype: A much larger clone lies one base from this, so it may be a read error. CDR3 amino acids: CASSIPGTGVDEKYF. Here the CDR3 DNA reads TGTGCCAGTAGTATTCCCGGGACAGGGGTTGACGAGAAGTACTTC. V usage is TRBV19 and J usage is TRBJ2-7; 10 bases are a match to TRBD1. Germline V lookup: CDR1 LNHDA, CDR2 SQIVND (reference sequence). This CDR3 has 15 amino acids. Variable domain in full (rest from reference TRBV19 and TRBJ2-7): DGGITQSPKYLFRKEGQNVTLSCEQNLNHDAMYWYRQDPGQGLRLIYYSQIVNDFQKGDIAEGYSVSREKKESFPLTVTSAQKNPTAFYLCASSIPGTGVDEKYFGPGTRLTVT.

Many counts were recorded for this clonotype. Germline and junction disagree at one end, which may indicate a read error. The chain combines TRBV2 with TRBJ1-1; TRBD1 might be the D (6 bases). The CDR3 runs to 12 residues. Germline V gives CDR1 SNHLY, CDR2 FYNNEI. CDR3 in DNA: TGTGCCAGCAGGGAAGGGGGTGTACGAGCTTTCTTT. Its translation is CASREGGVRAFF.

Turning to this clonotype: This could be a read error, since a much larger clone is one nucleotide away. The V gene is TRBV2, the J gene TRBJ1-1; TRBD1 matches 7 bases. The CDR3 has 15 amino acids. Germline V gene sequence: CDR1 SNHLY, CDR2 FYNNEI. V dropped 5 bases and J dropped 1; count of bases not matched to a gene: 7. The DNA of the CDR3 is TGTGCCAGCAGTAAACCAGGACAGGCGAACACTGAAGCTTTCTTT. Translated, it gives CASSKPGQANTEAFF.

This clonotype was seen a few times. J is TRBJ1-6 and V is TRBV2; D not certain. Trimming took off 6 bases at V and 0 bases at J, with 6 bases between the two ends. This CDR3 is 14 amino acids long. CDR1 and CDR2 from the germline V gene are SNHLY and FYNNEI. In nucleotides, the CDR3 is TGTGCCAGCAGGAGGAGCTCCTATAATTCACCCCTCCACTTT. This translates into CASRRSSYNSPLHF.

This clonotype was seen many times. The chain links TRBV7-9 to TRBJ2-2; no clear D. The CDR3 covers 14 residues. Trimming took off 5 bases at V and 6 bases at J, with 13 bases between the two ends. The germline CDR1 and CDR2 sequences are SEHNR and FQNEAQ (reference sequence). CDR3 in DNA: TGTGCCAGCAGCCCGACTGGGTTCGCCGGGGAGCTGTTTTTT. It translates to CASSPTGFAGELFF.

Many counts were recorded for this clonotype. J is TRBJ1-2 and V is TRBV30; no definite D call. CDR1 and CDR2 (germline): GTSNPN, SVGIG (reference sequence). The V and J ends lost 5 bases and 4 bases respectively, with 23 bases between them. The CDR3 length is 16 residues. The CDR3 sequence: CAWCPQRYRKTYGYTF. The CDR3 DNA reads as TGTGCCTGGTGCCCTCAGCGTTATAGAAAGACCTATGGCTACACCTTC.

Points on this clonotype: This may stem from a read error, because a much larger clone lies one nucleotide away. The chain links TRBV6-6 to TRBJ1-1; D unclear. The V end lost 0 bases, the J end lost 6 bases, and 17 bases lay between the germline ends. The length of the CDR3 is 16 residues. The germline V gene has CDR1 MNHNY and CDR2 SVGAGI (reference sequence). The CDR3 spells CASSYSGSLTGPEAFF. The CDR3 DNA reads as TGTGCCAGCAGTTACTCAGGATCCCTCACGGGCCCTGAAGCTTTCTTT.

This clonotype was seen at least ten times. V is TRBV29-1 and J is TRBJ1-1; TRBD1 matches at 9 bases. Trimming took 4 bases from V and 4 from J; bases not matched to a gene: 16. CDR3 size: 17 residues. Germline V lookup: CDR1 SQVTM, CDR2 ANQGSEA. The CDR3 nucleotides are TGCAGCGTTGGCGCCGCCGGACAGGGGTTCATCGGCACTGAAGCTTTCTTT. This encodes CSVGAAGQGFIGTEAFF.

For this clonotype: A read error may explain this, as a much larger clone is one base away. The J gene is TRBJ2-7, the V gene TRBV6-1; 7 bases are shared with TRBD1. The CDR3 is made up of 12 amino acids. Trimming took 8 bases from V and 5 from J; bases not matched to a gene: 6. Germline V gives CDR1 MNHNS, CDR2 SASEGT. Written as DNA, the CDR3 is TGTGCCAGCGCAGACAGGGCCAACGAGCAGTACTTC. Translation gives CASADRANEQYF.

This clonotype was counted at least ten times. The chain uses TRBV6-1 and TRBJ1-2; D not resolved. Between the trimmed V and J ends, which lost 5 bases and 4 bases, there was a span of 23 bases. Germline CDR1 and CDR2: MNHNS and SASEGT. This CDR3 is 17 amino acids long. CDR3 coding DNA: TGTGCCAGCAGTCGTCCTGAGGAATGTAGAAAGACCTATGGCTACACCTTC. It encodes CASSRPEECRKTYGYTF.